This is a list of T cell receptor beta chains from one sample in a study of CD8+ T cells in alopecia areata. Sequencing used immunoSEQ multiplex PCR; TCRdb keeps in-frame clones, though not all of them. The repertoire consists of some 190,000 clones, with approximately 70% occurring once and the leading ten covering 0.95% to 1.5%. The sample consisted of CD4+ T cells sorted from blood, taken around week 44, from a patient treated with tofacitinib. The source of these receptors is a human donor with alopecia areata. The CDR3 runs from the conserved cysteine through the conserved F or W. Fields, in order: D gene, J gene, clone size, V gene, CDR3 protein, CDR3 DNA. A D gene is named only where the DNA matches it firmly. For some rows the clone size is stated as once, few or many, or as a class when expanded; others skip it.

NA TRBJ2-5 few TRBV14 CASSHRSETQYF TGTGCCAGCAGCCATCGGTCCGAGACCCAGTACTTC
NA TRBJ1-4 few TRBV25-1 CASSPGKEKLFF TGTGCCAGCAGCCCCGGAAAGGAAAAACTGTTTTTT
NA TRBJ1-4 NA TRBV30 CAWSVNWSGGNEKLFF TGTGCCTGGAGTGTCAACTGGTCAGGCGGGAATGAAAAACTGTTTTTT
NA TRBJ2-2 NA TRBV29-1 CSARETGELFF TGCAGCGCCCGTGAAACCGGGGAGCTGTTTTTT
TRBD1 TRBJ2-5 few TRBV7-2 CASSLDRGETQYF TGTGCCAGCAGCTTAGACAGGGGAGAGACCCAGTACTTC
NA TRBJ1-1 few TRBV29-1 CSVQGGLVNTEAFF TGCAGCGTTCAGGGTGGATTGGTGAACACTGAAGCTTTCTTT
TRBD2 TRBJ2-7 NA TRBV9 CASSVGPLAGAYEQYF TGTGCCAGCAGCGTAGGCCCACTAGCGGGGGCCTACGAGCAGTACTTC
NA TRBJ2-7 many TRBV10-3 CAISSTNYEQYF TGTGCCATCAGTAGTACTAACTACGAGCAGTACTTC
NA TRBJ2-2 NA TRBV5-1 CASSLGRLNTGELFF TGCGCCAGCAGCTTGGGGCGGCTGAACACCGGGGAGCTGTTTTTT
TRBD1 TRBJ1-2 NA TRBV7-2 CASSSDPWTGNYGYTF TGTGCCAGCAGCTCCGACCCTTGGACAGGAAACTATGGCTACACCTTC
NA TRBJ1-6 NA TRBV9 CASSVDFNWNSPLHF TGTGCCAGCAGCGTAGACTTCAATTGGAATTCACCCCTCCACTTT
NA TRBJ2-2 NA TRBV11-2 CASSSAPGTGELFF TGTGCCAGCAGTTCAGCCCCAGGCACCGGGGAGCTGTTTTTT
TRBD2 TRBJ2-1 few TRBV5-1 CASSLRTSGGVYEQFF TGCGCCAGCAGCTTGCGGACTAGCGGGGGCGTCTATGAGCAGTTCTTC
NA TRBJ1-4 NA TRBV4-3 CASSQDPGRKLFF TGCGCCAGCAGCCAAGATCCGGGGCGAAAACTGTTTTTT
TRBD1 TRBJ1-2 NA TRBV29-1 CSAGTGTRGGYGYTF TGCAGCGCTGGGACAGGCACACGTGGGGGCTATGGCTACACCTTC
NA TRBJ1-2 few TRBV5-1 CASREDSFYGYTF TGCGCCAGCAGAGAGGACAGTTTCTATGGCTACACCTTC
TRBD2 TRBJ2-1 NA TRBV30 CAWRDLAGGTHNEQFF TGTGCCTGGAGGGACCTAGCGGGGGGTACCCACAATGAGCAGTTCTTC
TRBD1 TRBJ1-2 NA TRBV18 CASSPDRENGYTF TGTGCCAGCTCACCTGACAGGGAGAATGGCTACACCTTC
TRBD2 TRBJ2-1 NA TRBV30 CAWTSGGNEQFF TGTGCCTGGACTAGCGGGGGCAATGAGCAGTTCTTC
NA TRBJ1-2 NA TRBV7-2 CASSLAWTEKYGYTF TGTGCCAGCAGCTTAGCCTGGACAGAAAAGTATGGCTACACCTTC
NA TRBJ2-2 few TRBV6-1 CASSGNMNTGELFF TGTGCCAGCAGTGGGAACATGAACACCGGGGAGCTGTTTTTT
NA TRBJ2-5 NA TRBV7-6 CASSLGSLDGETQYF TGTGCCAGCAGCTTAGGAAGTCTCGATGGGGAGACCCAGTACTTC
TRBD1 TRBJ1-6 NA TRBV6-5 CASSYSGTEDSPLHF TGTGCCAGCAGTTACTCCGGGACAGAGGATTCACCCCTCCACTTT
NA TRBJ1-5 NA TRBV10-3 CAISEQGNQPQHF TGTGCCATCAGTGAGCAGGGGAATCAGCCCCAGCATTTT
TRBD1 TRBJ2-3 NA TRBV7-8 CASSLRPGQVSDTQYF TGTGCCAGCAGCCTGCGACCGGGACAGGTATCAGATACGCAGTATTTT
TRBD1 TRBJ2-1 once TRBV4-3 CASSRWTGSRDNEQFF TGCGCCAGCAGCCGGTGGACAGGGAGTCGGGACAATGAGCAGTTCTTC
NA TRBJ2-3 NA TRBV10-3 CAISWMGSGTDTQYF TGTGCCATCAGTTGGATGGGGTCCGGCACAGATACGCAGTATTTT
NA TRBJ2-6 NA TRBV4-2 CASSQVRSGANVLTF TGTGCCAGCAGCCAAGTGCGTTCTGGGGCCAACGTCCTGACTTTC
TRBD1 TRBJ2-3 few TRBV6-4 CASSADRWADTQYF TGTGCCAGCAGTGCGGACAGGTGGGCAGATACGCAGTATTTT
TRBD1 TRBJ2-7 NA TRBV19 CASSSRGRLYF TGTGCCAGTAGTTCCAGGGGGCGGTTGTACTTC
NA TRBJ1-1 NA TRBV29-1 CSVESRNRRNTEAFF TGCAGCGTTGAGTCCAGGAACCGGCGGAACACTGAAGCTTTCTTT
TRBD2 TRBJ2-3 few TRBV7-2 CAQRFQRGTTSTDTQYF TGTGCCCAAAGGTTCCAGCGGGGGACCACTAGCACAGATACGCAGTATTTT
TRBD1 TRBJ1-1 NA TRBV29-1 CSAPRQGLTEAFF TGCAGCGCCCCAAGACAGGGGCTCACTGAAGCTTTCTTT
NA TRBJ2-1 NA TRBV30 CAWVGEYNEQFF TGTGCCTGGGTGGGGGAGTACAATGAGCAGTTCTTC
TRBD1 TRBJ2-6 few TRBV4-3 CASSQRGQGANVLTF TGCGCCAGCAGCCAACGGGGACAGGGAGCCAACGTCCTGACTTTC